Listed below are T cell receptor beta chains from one sample, sequenced in a study of blood T cell repertoires in COVID-19. The assay was immunoSEQ multiplex PCR, and TCRdb's table has in-frame clones only and misses some. The sample lists more than 400,000 clones; about 90% were seen once. Sequencing was carried out using PBMCs or T cells enriched from blood (not recorded which). The receptors derive from a man in his late teens or twenties who had recovered from COVID-19. The CDR3 runs from the conserved cysteine through the conserved F or W. D genes are given only for firm matches. Not every row has a clone size; where given, it reads once, few, many or a size class.

v_call: TRBV5-6
j_call: TRBJ1-1
cdr3_length: 14
d_call: -
clone_size: -
cdr3_aa: CASSPSAGGTEAFF
cdr3_nt: TGTGCCAGCAGCCCCAGCGCGGGAGGGACTGAAGCTTTCTTT

v_call: TRBV19
j_call: TRBJ2-2
cdr3_length: 15
d_call: -
clone_size: -
cdr3_aa: CASSIMAQHTGELFF
cdr3_nt: TGTGCCAGTAGTATCATGGCACAGCACACCGGGGAGCTGTTTTTT

v_call: TRBV3-1/TRBV3-2
j_call: TRBJ2-1
cdr3_length: 16
d_call: -
clone_size: -
cdr3_aa: CASSRGASDHYNEQFF
cdr3_nt: TGTGCCAGCAGCCGTGGCGCTAGCGACCACTACAATGAGCAGTTCTTC

v_call: TRBV7-9
j_call: TRBJ1-1
cdr3_length: 14
d_call: -
clone_size: few
cdr3_aa: CASNPRTGNTEAFF
cdr3_nt: TGTGCCAGTAATCCTCGAACGGGGAACACTGAAGCTTTCTTT

v_call: TRBV25-1
j_call: TRBJ2-1
cdr3_length: 15
d_call: -
clone_size: -
cdr3_aa: CASSALRGAYNEQFF
cdr3_nt: TGTGCCAGCAGTGCCCTGAGAGGCGCCTACAATGAGCAGTTCTTC

v_call: TRBV9
j_call: TRBJ2-3
cdr3_length: 15
d_call: TRBD2
clone_size: -
cdr3_aa: CASSVRLATTDTQYF
cdr3_nt: TGTGCCAGCAGCGTAAGACTAGCGACTACAGATACGCAGTATTTT

v_call: TRBV10-3
j_call: TRBJ1-5
cdr3_length: 14
d_call: -
clone_size: -
cdr3_aa: CAIRSEVGNQPQHF
cdr3_nt: TGTGCCATCAGGAGCGAGGTGGGCAATCAGCCCCAGCATTTT

v_call: TRBV28
j_call: TRBJ1-6
cdr3_length: 13
d_call: -
clone_size: few
cdr3_aa: CAGSGQYNSPLHF
cdr3_nt: TGTGCCGGATCGGGACAATATAATTCACCCCTCCACTTT

v_call: TRBV7-9
j_call: TRBJ2-1
cdr3_length: 14
d_call: TRBD2
clone_size: -
cdr3_aa: CASSLETSAAGSFF
cdr3_nt: TGTGCCAGCAGCTTGGAAACTAGCGCAGCGGGATCGTTCTTC

v_call: TRBV12-3/TRBV12-4
j_call: TRBJ1-1
cdr3_length: 13
d_call: -
clone_size: -
cdr3_aa: CASSLNTGYEAFF
cdr3_nt: TGTGCCAGCAGCCTTAATACAGGGTATGAAGCTTTCTTT

v_call: TRBV7-8
j_call: TRBJ1-2
cdr3_length: 17
d_call: TRBD1
clone_size: -
cdr3_aa: CASSLPYRTGDNYGYTF
cdr3_nt: TGTGCCAGCAGCTTACCGTATAGGACAGGGGATAACTATGGCTACACCTTC

v_call: TRBV18
j_call: TRBJ2-3
cdr3_length: 16
d_call: TRBD2
clone_size: -
cdr3_aa: CASSPPAGRARDTQYF
cdr3_nt: TGTGCCAGCTCACCACCGGCCGGGAGGGCCAGAGATACGCAGTATTTT

v_call: TRBV28
j_call: TRBJ1-2
cdr3_length: 15
d_call: -
clone_size: -
cdr3_aa: CASSPRGRGNYGYTF
cdr3_nt: TGTGCCAGCAGTCCCAGGGGAAGGGGGAACTATGGCTACACCTTC

v_call: TRBV9
j_call: TRBJ2-7
cdr3_length: 15
d_call: -
clone_size: -
cdr3_aa: CASSVLPGLPNEQYF
cdr3_nt: TGTGCCAGCAGCGTACTACCAGGTCTCCCCAACGAGCAGTACTTC

v_call: TRBV5-4
j_call: TRBJ2-5
cdr3_length: 14
d_call: -
clone_size: -
cdr3_aa: CASSQAGTQETQYF
cdr3_nt: TGTGCCAGCAGCCAGGCGGGGACGCAAGAGACCCAGTACTTC

v_call: TRBV20-1
j_call: TRBJ2-2
cdr3_length: 13
d_call: -
clone_size: -
cdr3_aa: CSASRGNDGELFF
cdr3_nt: TGCAGTGCTAGTAGAGGAAACGACGGGGAGCTGTTTTTT

v_call: TRBV2
j_call: TRBJ2-5
cdr3_length: 15
d_call: TRBD2
clone_size: -
cdr3_aa: CASSVAPVAGGDTNF
cdr3_nt: TGTGCCAGCAGTGTGGCGCCTGTAGCGGGGGGCGATACGAACTTC

v_call: TRBV11-2
j_call: TRBJ2-7
cdr3_length: 14
d_call: -
clone_size: -
cdr3_aa: CASSSFLSLAQQYF
cdr3_nt: TGTGCCAGCAGCTCTTTTCTTTCATTGGCTCAGCAGTACTTC

v_call: TRBV6-2/TRBV6-3
j_call: TRBJ1-1
cdr3_length: 20
d_call: TRBD1
clone_size: few
cdr3_aa: CASSYTLYPDRGNPNTEAFF
cdr3_nt: TGTGCCAGCAGTTACACTCTCTACCCGGACAGGGGGAACCCGAACACTGAAGCTTTCTTT

v_call: TRBV7-9
j_call: TRBJ1-2
cdr3_length: 12
d_call: -
clone_size: -
cdr3_aa: CASSQGDYGYTF
cdr3_nt: TGTGCCAGCAGCCAAGGGGACTATGGCTACACCTTC

v_call: TRBV3-1/TRBV3-2
j_call: TRBJ1-2
cdr3_length: 17
d_call: -
clone_size: -
cdr3_aa: CASSQPPSSWRDYGYTF
cdr3_nt: TGTGCCAGCAGCCAACCCCCTTCGTCCTGGCGGGACTATGGCTACACCTTC

v_call: TRBV6-2/TRBV6-3
j_call: TRBJ1-3
cdr3_length: 18
d_call: TRBD1
clone_size: -
cdr3_aa: CASSHPGQGFLPGNTIYF
cdr3_nt: TGTGCCAGCAGCCACCCGGGACAGGGTTTCTTACCTGGAAACACCATATATTTT

v_call: TRBV27
j_call: TRBJ1-5
cdr3_length: 15
d_call: -
clone_size: -
cdr3_aa: CASSLDSRGVQPQHF
cdr3_nt: TGTGCCAGCAGTTTAGACTCCAGGGGTGTACAGCCCCAGCATTTT

v_call: TRBV5-6
j_call: TRBJ2-3
cdr3_length: 15
d_call: TRBD2
clone_size: -
cdr3_aa: CASSSIGLATDTQYF
cdr3_nt: TGTGCCAGCAGCTCCATCGGACTAGCGACAGATACGCAGTATTTT

v_call: TRBV7-2
j_call: TRBJ1-1
cdr3_length: 15
d_call: -
clone_size: -
cdr3_aa: CASSLLAGGNTEAFF
cdr3_nt: TGTGCCAGCAGCTTACTCGCGGGCGGGAACACTGAAGCTTTCTTT

v_call: TRBV10-1
j_call: TRBJ1-3
cdr3_length: 16
d_call: TRBD1
clone_size: once
cdr3_aa: CASSRRKTGWRNTIYF
cdr3_nt: TGCGCCAGCAGTCGCCGAAAGACAGGGTGGAGAAACACCATATATTTT

v_call: TRBV12-3/TRBV12-4
j_call: TRBJ2-7
cdr3_length: 13
d_call: -
clone_size: -
cdr3_aa: CASSSTSSYEQYF
cdr3_nt: TGTGCCAGCAGCTCGACTAGCTCCTACGAGCAGTACTTC

v_call: TRBV4-1
j_call: TRBJ1-2
cdr3_length: 15
d_call: TRBD1
clone_size: once
cdr3_aa: CASSQRARDSYGYTF
cdr3_nt: TGCGCCAGCAGCCAGAGGGCGAGGGACAGCTATGGCTACACCTTC

v_call: TRBV18
j_call: TRBJ2-1
cdr3_length: 13
d_call: -
clone_size: -
cdr3_aa: CASSPPYSGEQFF
cdr3_nt: TGTGCCAGCTCACCACCGTACTCGGGTGAGCAGTTCTTC

v_call: TRBV20-1
j_call: TRBJ1-2
cdr3_length: 14
d_call: TRBD1
clone_size: -
cdr3_aa: CSASNQGAKYGYTF
cdr3_nt: TGCAGTGCTAGTAACCAGGGGGCTAAGTATGGCTACACCTTC

v_call: TRBV12-3/TRBV12-4
j_call: TRBJ1-3
cdr3_length: 13
d_call: TRBD1
clone_size: -
cdr3_aa: CASRLDRVNTIYF
cdr3_nt: TGTGCCAGCAGACTAGACAGGGTCAACACCATATATTTT

v_call: TRBV5-6
j_call: TRBJ2-1
cdr3_length: 18
d_call: TRBD2
clone_size: -
cdr3_aa: CASSFRSGRALSYNEQFF
cdr3_nt: TGTGCCAGCAGCTTCCGTAGCGGGAGGGCTCTCTCCTACAATGAGCAGTTCTTC

v_call: TRBV7-8
j_call: TRBJ1-3
cdr3_length: 15
d_call: -
clone_size: -
cdr3_aa: CASSLGGTGGNTIYF
cdr3_nt: TGTGCCAGCAGCTTAGGAGGGACTGGTGGAAACACCATATATTTT

v_call: TRBV19
j_call: TRBJ1-4
cdr3_length: 14
d_call: -
clone_size: -
cdr3_aa: CASSDSGVGEKLFF
cdr3_nt: TGTGCCAGTAGCGATTCAGGGGTCGGGGAAAAACTGTTTTTT

v_call: TRBV10-3
j_call: TRBJ1-3
cdr3_length: 18
d_call: -
clone_size: -
cdr3_aa: CAISERPTQGAPGNTIYF
cdr3_nt: TGTGCCATCAGTGAGCGTCCCACTCAAGGGGCACCTGGAAACACCATATATTTT

v_call: TRBV20-1
j_call: TRBJ1-2
cdr3_length: 11
d_call: TRBD1
clone_size: -
cdr3_aa: CSARQGDGYTF
cdr3_nt: TGCAGTGCCCGACAGGGAGATGGCTACACCTTC

v_call: TRBV19
j_call: TRBJ1-2
cdr3_length: 14
d_call: TRBD1
clone_size: -
cdr3_aa: CASSPGQGAYGYTF
cdr3_nt: TGTGCCAGTAGTCCCGGACAGGGGGCCTATGGCTACACCTTC

v_call: TRBV18
j_call: TRBJ2-1
cdr3_length: 15
d_call: TRBD2
clone_size: -
cdr3_aa: CASSPYAGVDNEQFF
cdr3_nt: TGTGCCAGCTCACCATACGCGGGAGTTGACAATGAGCAGTTCTTC

v_call: TRBV11-3
j_call: TRBJ1-1
cdr3_length: 14
d_call: -
clone_size: -
cdr3_aa: CASSPEGGNTEAFF
cdr3_nt: TGTGCCAGCAGTCCCGAAGGCGGAAACACTGAAGCTTTCTTT

v_call: TRBV15
j_call: TRBJ2-7
cdr3_length: 13
d_call: -
clone_size: -
cdr3_aa: CATSDSPRYEQYF
cdr3_nt: TGTGCCACCAGCGATTCCCCCCGGTACGAGCAGTACTTC

v_call: TRBV7-8
j_call: TRBJ1-3
cdr3_length: 16
d_call: -
clone_size: -
cdr3_aa: CASSRQALTSGNTIYF
cdr3_nt: TGTGCCAGCAGCCGACAGGCCTTAACCTCTGGAAACACCATATATTTT

v_call: TRBV18
j_call: TRBJ2-5
cdr3_length: 17
d_call: -
clone_size: once
cdr3_aa: CASSLITDSEPQETQYF
cdr3_nt: TGTGCCAGCTCACTGATTACGGACAGCGAGCCCCAAGAGACCCAGTACTTC

v_call: TRBV19
j_call: TRBJ2-7
cdr3_length: 16
d_call: -
clone_size: -
cdr3_aa: CASTPGGRAGTYEQYF
cdr3_nt: TGTGCCAGTACCCCGGGTGGGCGGGCAGGAACCTACGAGCAGTACTTC

v_call: TRBV28
j_call: TRBJ2-7
cdr3_length: 11
d_call: -
clone_size: -
cdr3_aa: CASSYTYEQYF
cdr3_nt: TGTGCCAGCAGTTATACCTACGAGCAGTACTTC

v_call: TRBV5-1
j_call: TRBJ2-3
cdr3_length: 15
d_call: TRBD2
clone_size: -
cdr3_aa: CASRPARGDTDTQYF
cdr3_nt: TGCGCCAGCCGTCCGGCGCGGGGGGACACAGATACGCAGTATTTT

v_call: TRBV4-2
j_call: TRBJ2-1
cdr3_length: 16
d_call: -
clone_size: -
cdr3_aa: CASSHPGEGGYNEQFF
cdr3_nt: TGTGCCAGCAGCCATCCCGGCGAAGGGGGCTACAATGAGCAGTTCTTC

v_call: TRBV18
j_call: TRBJ1-4
cdr3_length: 14
d_call: -
clone_size: -
cdr3_aa: CASSPQGNGEKLFF
cdr3_nt: TGTGCCAGCTCACCGCAGGGGAATGGTGAAAAACTGTTTTTT

v_call: TRBV12-3/TRBV12-4
j_call: TRBJ2-2
cdr3_length: 13
d_call: -
clone_size: -
cdr3_aa: CATPRSHTGELFF
cdr3_nt: TGTGCCACCCCTCGGTCTCACACCGGGGAGCTGTTTTTT

v_call: TRBV10-2
j_call: TRBJ1-1
cdr3_length: 15
d_call: -
clone_size: once
cdr3_aa: CASSESWGGSTEAFF
cdr3_nt: TGCGCCAGCAGTGAATCTTGGGGGGGGAGCACTGAAGCTTTCTTT

v_call: TRBV12-3/TRBV12-4
j_call: TRBJ2-5
cdr3_length: 13
d_call: TRBD2
clone_size: -
cdr3_aa: CASSLASGETQYF
cdr3_nt: TGTGCCAGCAGTTTAGCTAGCGGGGAGACCCAGTACTTC

v_call: TRBV2
j_call: TRBJ2-1
cdr3_length: 14
d_call: -
clone_size: few
cdr3_aa: CASSQSGGPTEQFF
cdr3_nt: TGTGCCAGCAGTCAGTCGGGGGGCCCCACCGAGCAGTTCTTC

v_call: TRBV5-1
j_call: TRBJ1-2
cdr3_length: 14
d_call: -
clone_size: once
cdr3_aa: CASSLDQMNYGYTF
cdr3_nt: TGCGCCAGCAGCTTGGACCAGATGAACTATGGCTACACCTTC

v_call: TRBV5-6
j_call: TRBJ2-7
cdr3_length: 14
d_call: TRBD1
clone_size: once
cdr3_aa: CASSFGQGGYEQYF
cdr3_nt: TGTGCCAGCAGCTTTGGACAGGGGGGTTACGAGCAGTACTTC

v_call: TRBV7-9
j_call: TRBJ1-3
cdr3_length: 19
d_call: -
clone_size: -
cdr3_aa: CASSPKGVGAPASGNTIYF
cdr3_nt: TGTGCCAGCAGCCCAAAGGGGGTAGGGGCCCCGGCCTCTGGAAACACCATATATTTT

v_call: TRBV6-5
j_call: TRBJ1-1
cdr3_length: 15
d_call: -
clone_size: -
cdr3_aa: CASSYSFQGNTEAFF
cdr3_nt: TGTGCCAGCAGTTACTCCTTTCAGGGGAACACTGAAGCTTTCTTT

v_call: TRBV4-1
j_call: TRBJ1-2
cdr3_length: 16
d_call: -
clone_size: -
cdr3_aa: CASSQGPTGNNYGYTF
cdr3_nt: TGCGCCAGCAGCCAGGGACCTACAGGGAATAACTATGGCTACACCTTC

v_call: TRBV19
j_call: TRBJ2-1
cdr3_length: 16
d_call: TRBD2
clone_size: -
cdr3_aa: CASSLGLADPTNEQFF
cdr3_nt: TGTGCCAGTAGTTTGGGACTAGCGGACCCCACCAATGAGCAGTTCTTC

v_call: TRBV25-1
j_call: TRBJ1-5
cdr3_length: 12
d_call: -
clone_size: -
cdr3_aa: CASRQSCQPQHF
cdr3_nt: TGTGCCAGCAGACAGTCATGTCAGCCCCAGCATTTT

v_call: TRBV30
j_call: TRBJ1-1
cdr3_length: 13
d_call: TRBD1
clone_size: -
cdr3_aa: CAWGTGENTEAFF
cdr3_nt: TGTGCCTGGGGGACAGGGGAGAACACTGAAGCTTTCTTT